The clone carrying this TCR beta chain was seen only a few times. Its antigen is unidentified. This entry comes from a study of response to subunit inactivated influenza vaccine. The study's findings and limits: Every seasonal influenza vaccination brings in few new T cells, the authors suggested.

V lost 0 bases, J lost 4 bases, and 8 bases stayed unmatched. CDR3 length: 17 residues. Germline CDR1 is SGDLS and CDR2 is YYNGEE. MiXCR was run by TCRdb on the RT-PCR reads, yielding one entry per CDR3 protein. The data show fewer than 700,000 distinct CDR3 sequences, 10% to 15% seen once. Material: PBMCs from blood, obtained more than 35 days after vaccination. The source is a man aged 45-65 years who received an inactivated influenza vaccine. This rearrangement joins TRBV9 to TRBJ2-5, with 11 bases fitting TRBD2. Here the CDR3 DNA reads TGTGCCAGCAGCGTAGGGGTTAGCGGGAGGGCCGGAGAGACCCAGTACTTC. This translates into CASSVGVSGRAGETQYF.